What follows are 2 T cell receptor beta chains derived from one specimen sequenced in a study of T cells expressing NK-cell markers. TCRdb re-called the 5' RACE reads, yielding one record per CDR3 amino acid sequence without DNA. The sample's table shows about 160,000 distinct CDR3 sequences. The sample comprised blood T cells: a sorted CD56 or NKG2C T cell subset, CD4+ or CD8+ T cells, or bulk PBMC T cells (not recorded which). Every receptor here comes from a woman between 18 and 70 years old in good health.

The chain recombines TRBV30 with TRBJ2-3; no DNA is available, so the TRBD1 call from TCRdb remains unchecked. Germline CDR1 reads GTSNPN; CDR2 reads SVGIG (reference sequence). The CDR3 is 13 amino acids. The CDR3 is CAWRLQGADTQYF.

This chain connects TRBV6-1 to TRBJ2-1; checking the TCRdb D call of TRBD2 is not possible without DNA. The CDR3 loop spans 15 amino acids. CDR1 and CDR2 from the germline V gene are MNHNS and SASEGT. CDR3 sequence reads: CASSPGTESYNEQFF.